The source of this TCR beta chain is a study of blood T cell repertoires in COVID-19. Whole-study context: Sites across the United States, Italy and Spain contributed samples from acute and convalescent COVID-19. Sources were T cells, B-cell-depleted T cells, or PBMCs; the material itself was cDNA or gDNA.

As originally analysed: Reference gene primer amplification in the assay estimated nucleated cell counts. Here immunoSEQ multiplex PCR was the method, and the copy in TCRdb shows in-frame clones only, minus some. The V and J calls and clone size were taken over from that table, and D and trimming were inferred from the DNA. The table records a few hundred thousand clones, about 87% of them present only once. The germline V gene has CDR1 SGHKS and CDR2 YYEKEE (reference sequence). V dropped 0 bases and J dropped 4 bases, with 7 bases sitting between them. The CDR3 totals 13 residues. The chain joins TRBV5-5 to TRBJ1-2; D not certain. The sequencing sample was made of peripheral blood. This receptor was obtained from a man in his 70s with acute or convalescent COVID-19. The chain's CDR3 is CASSLVLSYGYTF. The CDR3, as DNA: TGTGCCAGCAGCTTGGTGCTCAGCTATGGCTACACCTTC.